This T cell receptor (beta chain) is drawn from a study of spatial heterogeneity in lung cancer (dated by TCRdb to the late 2010s). For context, the study as a whole: Beta-chain transcripts were consistently detected in greater numbers than alpha-chain transcripts, which likely reflected higher beta-chain transcript abundance. In the raw uncorrected reads, each unique combination of TCR and UMI appeared more than ten times on average. At surgery, both alpha and beta chains were TCR-sequenced in approximately 210 tumor regions, approximately 64 matched nontumor lung samples and a few dozen PBMC samples. The study quantitatively compared TCR alpha and beta repertoires across multiple tumor regions, matched nontumor lung and blood in non-small cell lung cancer. Nonsynonymous mutation counts, determined by whole-exome sequencing of tumor tissue, were related to features of the TCR repertoire. What the research found in general, with its limitations: Additional single-cell paired TCR alpha and beta sequencing was considered necessary to confirm, at a functional level, the hypothesis that regional TCRs recognize regional mutations. Ubiquitous expanded tumor TCRs were detected in blood more often at tumor resection than at routine follow-up.

Measured from the cysteine to the phenylalanine, the CDR3 is 15 residues long. Of the read, only the CDR3 DNA is kept; its 45 bases are in frame from base 1. The CDR1 and CDR2 encoded by the germline V gene are SGHAT and FQNNGV. The germline V end is reduced by 3 bases and the J end by 4 bases; junction bases left unmatched: 0. This clonotype was detected only a few times. It has no known antigen specificity. Qualities for individual bases were not recorded, and no much larger clone is one base off. As an off-target read in a library built for alpha chains, this beta chain has a frequency of little significance. Library preparation was by 5' RACE. The data were produced on a NextSeq 500. In the TCR library protocol, a unique molecular identifier was attached to each TCR cDNA molecule so that PCR and sequencing errors could be corrected. The authors' analysis ran thus. TCR identification, UMI-based error correction and CDR3 extraction were all carried out with Decombinator tools. Expanded TCRs were defined as those above a frequency of 2 per 1,000, corresponding to the top 1% of the tumor frequency distribution. Each repertoire was subsampled 100 times to 5,000 TCRs, after which Renyi diversity was computed with the R vegan package. CDR3 similarity networks were constructed using string-kernel similarity of amino acid triplets, with links drawn between CDR3s whose pairwise similarity was above 0.82. TCRdb took the public reads, trimmed them with fastp at Q25, ran MiXCR for clone calling and kept in-frame beta chains. Duplicate CDR3 protein sequences are folded into a single record with the most common DNA and genes. TCRdb assigned the V and J calls; the authors' analysis was not used. The table for this sample lists some 11,000 distinct CDR3 sequences; around 6.5% of them were counted only once. 28% of the sample is taken by the ten largest.

The time point label for this specimen denotes: sample taken at primary tumor resection. TCR sequencing used whole RNA extracted from tumor and nontumor lung tissue, or from cryopreserved PBMC samples, without cell sorting. The donors were 60 to 80 patients from the lung TRACERx cohort who had early-stage, untreated non-small cell lung cancer. A patient was chosen for TCR sequencing only when enough RNA was available from at least two tumor regions. The material sequenced was PBMCs, taken at surgery. The sequence is built from TRBV11-2 and TRBJ2-1, with 13 bases matching TRBD2. The sequence was obtained from a male donor with early-stage non-small cell lung cancer. The CDR3 loop reads CASSLGLAGYNEQFF. The sequence in DNA is TGTGCCAGCAGCTTGGGACTAGCGGGATACAATGAGCAGTTCTTC.